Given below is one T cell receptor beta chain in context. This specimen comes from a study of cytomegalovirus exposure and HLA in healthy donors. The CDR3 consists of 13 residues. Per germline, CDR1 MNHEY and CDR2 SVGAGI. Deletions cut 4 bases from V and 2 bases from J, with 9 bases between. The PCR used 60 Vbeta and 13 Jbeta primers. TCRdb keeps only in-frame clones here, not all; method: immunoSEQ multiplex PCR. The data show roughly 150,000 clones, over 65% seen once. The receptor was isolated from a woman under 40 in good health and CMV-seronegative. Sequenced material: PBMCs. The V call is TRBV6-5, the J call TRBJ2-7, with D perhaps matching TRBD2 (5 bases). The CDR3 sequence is CASSSTIAYEQYF. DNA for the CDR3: TGTGCCAGCAGTTCGACTATAGCCTACGAGCAGTACTTC.